Presented here are 30 T cell receptor beta chains from one specimen sequenced in a study. One entry per CDR3 protein results from TCRdb running MiXCR on the RT-PCR reads. The repertoire holds almost 700,000 distinct CDR3 sequences, approximately 15% seen once, with about 3.9% in the top ten. Sequencing was performed on memory CD4+ T cells from blood. The receptors shown here come from a female donor in good health, serving as a healthy control.

This clonotype was recorded many times. This chain uses TRBV7-2 with TRBJ2-1; 9 bases match TRBD2. V lost 4 bases, J lost 10 bases, and 11 bases stayed unmatched. The germline CDR1 and CDR2 sequences are SGHTA and FQGNSA. The CDR3 contains 15 residues. CDR3: CASSSLGVAGVEQFF. The CDR3 DNA is TGTGCCAGCAGCTCCCTGGGGGTAGCGGGAGTCGAGCAGTTCTTC.

This clonotype was detected a few times. The chain joins TRBV6-5 to TRBJ1-1; perhaps TRBD1 as D (6 bases). The V end lost 7 bases, the J end lost 1 base, and 19 bases lay between the germline ends. Germline lookup yields CDR1 MNHEY and CDR2 SVGAGI. The CDR3 has 16 amino acids. The CDR3 nucleotides are TGTGCCAGCACCCCCCCTGGGGGGCAGGGGAACACTGAAGCTTTCTTT. This translates into CASTPPGGQGNTEAFF.

The chain is built from TRBV12-3 or TRBV12-4 and TRBJ2-7, with D possibly TRBD1 on 7 matching bases. The CDR3 has 13 amino acids. V lost 6 bases, J lost 6 bases, and 15 bases lay in between. CDR3 nucleotides: TGTGCCAGCAGACAGGGGAGGTCGTCCGAGCAGTACTTC. The encoded protein is CASRQGRSSEQYF.

This clonotype was seen a handful of times. The V gene is TRBV7-9, the J gene TRBJ2-3; TRBD2 agrees at 8 bases. CDR1 and CDR2 (germline): SEHNR, FQNEAQ (reference sequence). V lost 5 bases to trimming and J lost 2 bases; unmatched junction nucleotides: 6. CDR3 length: 15 residues. CDR3 coding DNA: TGTGCCAGCAGCCCGGGGACTAGGGACACAGATACGCAGTATTTT. Translated, it gives CASSPGTRDTDTQYF.

The rearrangement uses TRBV7-2 and TRBJ1-1; 7 nucleotides line up with TRBD1. This CDR3 region has 19 residues. Germline V gene data show CDR1 as SGHTA and CDR2 as FQGNSA. With V trimmed by 1 base and J by 5 bases, 19 bases remained unmatched. CDR3 residues: CASSLGLRGRQGLWTEAFF. In nucleotides, the CDR3 is TGTGCCAGCAGCTTAGGTCTTCGGGGGAGACAGGGATTATGGACTGAAGCTTTCTTT.

Remarks on this clonotype: A much larger clone differs from this one at a single base, so this may be a read error. V is TRBV5-5 and J is TRBJ1-3; a weak D match, TRBD1 (6 bases). Germline CDR1 reads SGHKS; CDR2 reads YYEKEE (reference sequence). CDR3 size: 14 residues. With 5 bases removed from V and 4 bases from J, the gap between germline ends came to 13 bases. The CDR3 is CASRFGGTGNTIYF. In DNA, the CDR3 is TGTGCCAGCAGATTCGGAGGGACAGGAAACACCATATATTTT.

The chain joins TRBV7-2 to TRBJ1-4; D not resolved. The CDR3 consists of 16 residues. The V gene lost 5 bases and the J gene lost 5 bases, with 18 bases spanning the gap. The germline CDR1 and CDR2 sequences are SGHTA and FQGNSA. CDR3 in amino acids: CASSLYGDGTNEKLFF. As DNA, the CDR3 is TGTGCCAGCAGCCTTTATGGTGACGGAACGAATGAAAAACTGTTTTTT.

This clonotype has just a few counts. The chain joins TRBV20-1 to TRBJ2-1; 13 nucleotides line up with TRBD2. The V gene end was trimmed by 5 bases and the J gene end by 9 bases; junction bases not matched to a gene: 10. The length of the CDR3 is 15 residues. Germline values: CDR1 DFQATT, CDR2 SNEGSKA (reference sequence). CDR3 protein: CSAARTSGSSGEQFF. Written as DNA, the CDR3 is TGCAGTGCTGCCCGGACTAGCGGGAGTTCCGGTGAGCAGTTCTTC.

The V call is TRBV5-5, the J call TRBJ2-7, with TRBD1 matching over 9 bases. This CDR3 region has 13 residues. V dropped 5 bases and J dropped 6; count of bases not matched to a gene: 6. Germline CDR1 and CDR2: SGHKS and YYEKEE (reference sequence). CDR3 loop: CASRVQGAPEQYF. Written as DNA, the CDR3 is TGTGCCAGCAGGGTACAGGGGGCCCCCGAGCAGTACTTC.

A few counts support this clonotype. The V call is TRBV5-1, the J call TRBJ2-3, with D uncertain. Germline CDR1 SGHRS, CDR2 YFSETQ. V was pared by 0 bases and J by 1 base, with 12 bases between. The CDR3 runs 16 residues. Here the CDR3 DNA reads TGCGCCAGCAGCTTGGACGTGGGGTCGGGCACAGATACGCAGTATTTT. Translation gives CASSLDVGSGTDTQYF.

This clonotype showed up many times. The genes are TRBV5-6 and TRBJ2-7, with a possible D match to TRBD1 (5 bases). Trimming cost V 4 bases and J 1 base, with 12 bases left between them. This CDR3 comprises 14 residues. CDR1 SGHDT and CDR2 YYEEEE come from the germline V gene. CDR3 in amino acids: CASSTTTASYEQYF. Written as DNA, the CDR3 is TGTGCCAGCAGCACTACGACAGCTTCCTACGAGCAGTACTTC.

In this sample, this clonotype turned up a few times. This chain uses TRBV20-1 with TRBJ2-3; tentatively, D is TRBD1 (6 bases). CDR1 DFQATT and CDR2 SNEGSKA come from the germline V gene (reference sequence). Trimming cost V 5 bases and J 0 bases, with 18 bases left between them. The CDR3 extends over 16 amino acids. Written as DNA, the CDR3 is TGCAGTGCTCCCGACGCGAGGACAGCAAGCACAGATACGCAGTATTTT. Translating it yields CSAPDARTASTDTQYF.

This clonotype was seen repeatedly, ten times or more. The genes are TRBV12-3 or TRBV12-4 and TRBJ2-1; 7 bases line up with TRBD2. V gave up 7 bases and J gave up 9 bases; unmatched junction bases: 9. The CDR3 length is 13 residues. The CDR3 region has the DNA TGTGCCAGCATAGGGGTCAGGGAGGGTGAGCAGTTCTTC. Its translation: CASIGVREGEQFF.

This clonotype was counted ten times or more. The chain is built from TRBV12-3 or TRBV12-4 and TRBJ2-7, with 7 bases fitting TRBD1. The CDR3 spans 14 residues. V lost 6 bases to trimming and J lost 6 bases; unmatched junction nucleotides: 11. CDR3 bases: TGTGCCAGCAGGCTTGGGACAGCCTGGGGCGAGCAGTACTTC. Protein: CASRLGTAWGEQYF.

The rearrangement uses TRBV4-1 and TRBJ2-1; 11 bases agree with TRBD2. Germline CDR1 is MGHRA and CDR2 is YSYEKL. The CDR3 extends over 19 amino acids. The V and J ends lost 0 bases and 0 bases, in that order; junction bases with no gene match: 7. In DNA, the CDR3 is TGCGCCAGCAGCCAAGATCCGACTAGCGGGATCGGCTCCTACAATGAGCAGTTCTTC. This encodes CASSQDPTSGIGSYNEQFF.

This clonotype has only a few counts. This chain connects TRBV7-2 to TRBJ2-1; no firm D call. The CDR3 extends over 13 amino acids. Trimming removed 3 bases at V and 8 bases at J, with 11 bases between. In germline, CDR1 is SGHTA, CDR2 FQGNSA. CDR3 coding DNA: TGTGCCAGCAGCTTTCGGCCCCGGGATGAGCAGTTCTTC. Encoded protein: CASSFRPRDEQFF.

There are a few counts of this clonotype. This chain connects TRBV9 to TRBJ2-7; TRBD1 matches at 7 bases. Per the germline V gene, CDR1 is SGDLS and CDR2 is YYNGEE. V trimming: 4 bases; J trimming: 3 bases; junction bases outside the gene matches: 10. The CDR3 is 15 residues long. DNA for the CDR3: TGTGCCAGCAGCACAGACGGGACAGCCTTCTACGAGCAGTACTTC. The encoded protein is CASSTDGTAFYEQYF.

This clonotype was counted many times. The chain employs TRBV4-1 and TRBJ1-2; D may be TRBD1 (5 bases). V shed 0 bases and J shed 4 bases, with 12 bases lying between them. CDR3 size: 15 residues. The germline CDR1 and CDR2 sequences are MGHRA and YSYEKL. CDR3 amino acids: CASSQDRDRTYGYTF. DNA of the CDR3: TGCGCCAGCAGCCAAGATCGCGACAGAACCTATGGCTACACCTTC.

V gene TRBV11-2 combines with J gene TRBJ2-4, with no clear D. The V gene lost 4 bases and the J gene lost 0 bases, with 7 bases spanning the gap. The CDR3 has 14 amino acids. CDR1 is SGHAT and CDR2 is FQNNGV in the germline V gene. For the CDR3, the DNA is TGTGCCAGCAGCTCACAGATAGCCAAAAACATTCAGTACTTC. Protein: CASSSQIAKNIQYF.

This clonotype was recorded many times. J is TRBJ1-1 and V is TRBV6-5, with TRBD1 matching 8 bases. Germline loops: CDR1 MNHEY, CDR2 SVGAGI. Trimming removed 8 bases from V and 3 bases from J; junction bases left unmatched: 8. There are 14 residues in the CDR3. The CDR3 DNA is TGTGCCAGCGGACAGGGAGGTGTGGACACTGAAGCTTTCTTT. Translated: CASGQGGVDTEAFF.

In this sample, this clonotype turned up a few times. This rearrangement joins TRBV5-1 to TRBJ2-5, with a possible D match to TRBD2 (6 bases). V was pared by 4 bases and J by 5 bases, with 15 bases between. Germline assignment: CDR1 SGHRS and CDR2 YFSETQ. The CDR3 runs to 14 residues. CDR3 loop: CASSIADSGETQYF. CDR3 in DNA: TGCGCCAGCAGCATTGCCGACAGCGGGGAGACCCAGTACTTC.

This clonotype was detected only a few times. The chain combines TRBV24-1 with TRBJ1-5; TRBD1 aligns across 9 bases. CDR3 length: 16 residues. The J segment lost 4 bases and the V segment lost 2 bases, leaving 5 bases of the junction unmatched. Germline loops: CDR1 KGHDR, CDR2 SFDVKD. The CDR3 sequence: CATSDSDRGLNQPQHF. The CDR3 DNA reads as TGTGCCACCAGTGATTCGGACAGGGGTCTTAATCAGCCCCAGCATTTT.

The sample holds many counts of this clonotype. The chain is built from TRBV20-1 and TRBJ2-1, with D uncertain. V shed 5 bases and J shed 8 bases, with 16 bases lying between them. CDR3 length equals 13 residues. Germline CDR1 DFQATT, CDR2 SNEGSKA (reference sequence). The CDR3 sequence is CSAPSQVSYEQFF. CDR3 nucleotides: TGCAGTGCTCCATCACAAGTAAGCTATGAGCAGTTCTTC.

This chain uses TRBV12-3 or TRBV12-4 with TRBJ2-5; no firm D call. The V end lost 1 base, the J end lost 0 bases, and 6 bases lay between the germline ends. This CDR3 contains 14 residues. CDR3 in amino acids: CASSLDSYQETQYF. CDR3 coding DNA: TGTGCCAGCAGTTTAGACAGCTACCAAGAGACCCAGTACTTC.

This clonotype was seen at least ten times. V and J are TRBV28 and TRBJ2-5, with D possibly being TRBD2 (8 bases). The V gene's germline CDR1 is MDHEN and CDR2 SYDVKM. The CDR3 contains 17 residues. V lost 7 bases, J lost 4 bases, and 25 bases lay in between. The CDR3 coding sequence is TGTGCCAGCACCGGGAGGGCCGGGACAGAAGGAGGAGAGACCCAGTACTTC. This encodes CASTGRAGTEGGETQYF.

This clonotype has just a few counts. The rearrangement uses TRBV6-6 and TRBJ1-2; 7 nucleotides agree with TRBD1. Germline V gives CDR1 MNHNY, CDR2 SVGAGI (reference sequence). Germline trimming cut 5 bases from V and 8 bases from J; bases unmatched to any gene: 5. There are 12 residues in the CDR3. The CDR3 coding sequence is TGTGCCAGCAGTGGACAGGCGAGGGGCTACACCTTC. Amino acids: CASSGQARGYTF.

This clonotype was detected many times. The V gene is TRBV7-2, the J gene TRBJ2-1, with 10 bases identical to TRBD1. J lost 2 bases, V lost 5 bases, and 6 bases had no gene match. Germline CDR1 and CDR2: SGHTA and FQGNSA. The CDR3 has 16 amino acids. The CDR3 loop reads CASSPRTGGTYNEQFF. In DNA form, the CDR3 reads TGTGCCAGCAGCCCCCGGACAGGGGGAACCTACAATGAGCAGTTCTTC.

The V call is TRBV4-3, the J call TRBJ1-6, with D maybe TRBD1 (6 bases). V dropped 0 bases and J dropped 8 bases, with 11 bases sitting between them. This CDR3 region has 15 residues. Germline V gene lookup returns CDR1 LGHNA and CDR2 YSLEER. The CDR3 loop reads CASSQDTRGHSPLHF. As DNA, the CDR3 is TGCGCCAGCAGCCAAGATACCAGGGGTCATTCACCCCTCCACTTT.

This clonotype was seen repeatedly, ten times or more. The gene calls are TRBV29-1 and TRBJ2-3; tentatively, D is TRBD2 (6 bases). Germline loops: CDR1 SQVTM, CDR2 ANQGSEA. Trimming cost V 1 base and J 3 bases, with 14 bases left between them. The CDR3 is 15 residues long. The CDR3 sequence: CSVEGGGIGTDTQYF. CDR3 bases: TGCAGCGTTGAAGGGGGCGGGATAGGAACAGATACGCAGTATTTT.

This clonotype was counted many times. The chain links TRBV7-9 to TRBJ2-7; D could derive from TRBD1 or TRBD2 (5 bases each). From germline, CDR1 is SEHNR and CDR2 FQNEAQ (reference sequence). V was shortened by 5 bases and J by 5 bases, with 13 bases between the two germline ends. The CDR3 spans 13 residues. Here the CDR3 DNA reads TGTGCCAGCAGCCCGGGACGGCCGGACGAGCAGTACTTC. Translated, it gives CASSPGRPDEQYF.